These 24 T cell receptor beta chains were all obtained from the same sample, sequenced in a study of shared clonotypes between healthy human individuals. Some clones are missing from TCRdb's copy, which holds only in-frame ones; the method was immunoSEQ multiplex PCR. The sample lists approximately 2,000,000 clones, 85% to 95% seen once, with about 0.41% in the top ten. Sequenced input: naive CD4+ T cells from PBMCs. The sample's subset: CD45RA+ positively selected. Source of these receptors: a man aged 18 to 30 in good health. Some clones in this sample may be carry-over from other donors' samples.

This chain uses TRBV4-1 with TRBJ1-2; tentative D call: TRBD1 (5 bases). V lost 4 bases and J lost 4, with 7 bases in between. Germline values: CDR1 MGHRA, CDR2 YSYEKL. This CDR3 region has 12 residues. The CDR3 region has the DNA TGCGCCAGCAGCCGGGGCAGCTATGGCTACACCTTC. Its translation: CASSRGSYGYTF.

The gene calls are TRBV6-5 and TRBJ2-3; D possibly corresponds to TRBD1 (5 bases). The CDR3 is 14 residues long. With 2 bases removed from V and 4 bases from J, the gap between germline ends came to 10 bases. Germline V gives CDR1 MNHEY, CDR2 SVGAGI. Here the CDR3 reads CASSYGRRADTQYF. For the CDR3, the DNA is TGTGCCAGCAGTTACGGCCGCAGGGCAGATACGCAGTATTTT.

This clone was detected only once. J is TRBJ2-2 and V is TRBV7-2, with TRBD1 matching over 7 bases. Per the germline V gene, CDR1 is SGHTA and CDR2 is FQGNSA. This CDR3 region has 18 residues. J gave up 5 bases and V 3 bases, and 15 bases lay outside the gene matches. CDR3 region: CASSFSRTAGGGTGELFF. In DNA form, the CDR3 reads TGTGCCAGCAGCTTTTCTCGGACGGCAGGGGGTGGGACCGGGGAGCTGTTTTTT. The complete variable domain, with remaining parts taken from reference TRBV7-2 and TRBJ2-2, reads GAGVSQSPSNKVTEKGKDVELRCDPISGHTALYWYRQSLGQGLEFLIYFQGNSAPDKSGLPSDRFSAERTGGSVSTLTIQRTQQEDSAVYLCASSFSRTAGGGTGELFFGEGSRLTVL.

This clone was recorded a few times. V is TRBV29-1 and J is TRBJ1-5; TRBD1 aligns across 7 bases. The CDR3 consists of 13 residues. With 6 bases clipped from V and 4 bases from J, the junction kept 6 bases outside the gene matches. The germline CDR1 and CDR2 sequences are SQVTM and ANQGSEA. The chain's CDR3 is CSVSGTANQPQHF. In nucleotides, the CDR3 is TGCAGCGTCTCCGGGACAGCTAATCAGCCCCAGCATTTT.

The rearrangement uses TRBV6-6 and TRBJ1-3, with D possibly matching TRBD1 (6 bases). This CDR3 is 13 amino acids long. The germline V gene has CDR1 MNHNY and CDR2 SVGAGI (reference sequence). Trimming cost V 2 bases and J 4 bases, with 6 bases left between them. The CDR3 DNA follows: TGTGCCAGCAGTTACGGACAGGGAAACACCATATATTTT. Residues: CASSYGQGNTIYF.

Notes on this clone: The sample carries other DNA sequences with the same CDR3. V gene TRBV5-1 combines with J gene TRBJ2-5; TRBD1 matches 8 bases. The CDR3 has 14 amino acids. The germline V gene encodes CDR1 SGHRS and CDR2 YFSETQ. J was trimmed by 4 bases and V by 4 bases; bases with no gene match: 6. The CDR3 nucleotides read TGCGCCAGCAGCGGCCAGGGGGCTAGAGAGACCCAGTACTTC. Protein product: CASSGQGARETQYF.

The CDR3 is CASRRRVRDNEKLFF. The CDR3 DNA reads TGTGCCAGCAGGCGCAGGGTCAGGGATAATGAAAAACTGTTTTTT. The J gene is TRBJ1-4, the V gene TRBV6-5; D possibly corresponds to TRBD1 (5 bases). Trimming pared 6 bases from V and 4 bases from J, leaving 15 bases between. The germline V gene encodes CDR1 MNHEY and CDR2 SVGAGI. This CDR3 has 15 amino acids.

This sequence joins TRBV7-6 and TRBJ2-1; D assignment may be TRBD1 or TRBD2 (5 bases each). Deletions cut 3 bases from V and 5 bases from J, with 17 bases between. The germline CDR1 and CDR2 sequences are SGHVS and FNYEAQ. This CDR3 contains 16 residues. Here the CDR3 DNA reads TGTGCCAGCAGCTTCCCGGGGCCCGGACCTAACAATGAGCAGTTCTTC. Protein: CASSFPGPGPNNEQFF.

As DNA, the CDR3 is TGTGCCAGCAGCTTATTCCTGGCCTCGAACACCGGGGAGCTGTTTTTT. The encoded protein is CASSLFLASNTGELFF. The V and J genes are TRBV11-2 and TRBJ2-2; D is uncertain. Germline lookup yields CDR1 SGHAT and CDR2 FQNNGV. This CDR3 region has 16 residues. V was clipped by 2 bases and J by 0 bases, with 10 bases between them.

This chain connects TRBV7-6 to TRBJ2-3, with 10 bases aligning to TRBD2. V trimming: 3 bases; J trimming: 4 bases; junction bases outside the gene matches: 7. The CDR3 has 16 amino acids. CDR1 SGHVS and CDR2 FNYEAQ come from the germline V gene. The CDR3 region has the DNA TGTGCCAGCAGCTTCCCTAGCGGGAGTTTTGCAGATACGCAGTATTTT. Its protein product is CASSFPSGSFADTQYF.

J is TRBJ2-1 and V is TRBV7-9; TRBD1 matches at 8 bases. This CDR3 region has 16 residues. From germline, CDR1 is SEHNR and CDR2 FQNEAQ (reference sequence). V was pared by 1 base and J by 8 bases, with 10 bases of the junction left unmatched. In DNA form, the CDR3 reads TGTGCCAGCAGCTTAGGCCAGGACAGGGCTTTCCATGAGCAGTTCTTC. Protein sequence: CASSLGQDRAFHEQFF.

The V and J genes are TRBV7-3 and TRBJ1-4; D is ambiguous. The CDR3 is 15 residues long. Trimming shortened V by 1 base and J by 7 bases, and 13 bases separated the two germline ends. Germline V lookup: CDR1 SGHTA, CDR2 FQGTGA. This chain's CDR3 is CASSLNPKRGEKLFF. The CDR3 nucleotides read TGTGCCAGCAGCTTAAACCCCAAAAGAGGTGAAAAACTGTTTTTT.

The chain recombines TRBV28 with TRBJ2-6; tentatively, D is TRBD2 (5 bases). V lost 3 bases and J 4 bases, leaving 25 bases between the germline ends. The germline V gene has CDR1 MDHEN and CDR2 SYDVKM. The CDR3 loop spans 20 amino acids. In DNA form, the CDR3 reads TGTGCCAGCAGTTTGTCTACGGGTGTGCGACAACGAGGGGGGGCCAACGTCCTGACTTTC. Protein: CASSLSTGVRQRGGANVLTF.

In nucleotides, the CDR3 is TGTGCCAGCCGTCGAGGGGATGATGGAAACACCATATATTTT. Translated: CASRRGDDGNTIYF. The J gene is TRBJ1-3, the V gene TRBV2; D perhaps matches TRBD1 (5 bases). The CDR3 sequence is 14 residues long. The V gene lost 8 bases and the J gene lost 3 bases, with 14 bases spanning the gap. From germline, CDR1 is SNHLY and CDR2 FYNNEI.

CDR3 bases: TGTGCCTGGAGCAGTGGAAACGCTGGAAACACCATATATTTT. Translating gives CAWSSGNAGNTIYF. The V call is TRBV30, the J call TRBJ1-3; D call uncertain. The CDR3 is 14 amino acids. The germline gives CDR1 GTSNPN, CDR2 SVGIG (reference sequence). The germline V and J ends were trimmed by 3 bases and 2 bases, with 11 bases remaining between them.

The chain employs TRBV7-3 and TRBJ2-1; D is uncertain. Germline CDR1 is SGHTA and CDR2 is FQGTGA. V lost 1 base and J lost 7, with 8 bases in between. This CDR3 has 13 residues. The DNA for the CDR3 is TGTGCCAGCAGCTTAATTATGGAGAATGAGCAGTTCTTC. It specifies CASSLIMENEQFF.

This chain uses TRBV2 with TRBJ2-7; D gene uncertain. V dropped 4 bases and J dropped 6 bases, with 16 bases sitting between them. This CDR3 comprises 14 residues. From germline, CDR1 is SNHLY and CDR2 FYNNEI. The CDR3 loop is CASSGDPAGSEQYF. CDR3 sequence (DNA): TGTGCCAGCAGTGGTGATCCCGCCGGGTCCGAGCAGTACTTC.

Worth noting for this clone: The sample contains more than one DNA sequence encoding this CDR3. V usage is TRBV11-2 and J usage is TRBJ2-3; D is unresolved. This CDR3 comprises 12 residues. Germline lookup yields CDR1 SGHAT and CDR2 FQNNGV. V was trimmed by 0 bases and J by 7 bases, leaving 5 bases between them. CDR3 sequence: CASSLEGNTQYF. The CDR3 nucleotides are TGTGCCAGCAGCTTAGAAGGCAATACGCAGTATTTT.

The rearrangement uses TRBV14 and TRBJ1-1, with no clear D. Trimming took 4 bases from V and 5 from J, leaving 14 bases between them. Germline CDR1 and CDR2: SGHDN and FVKESK. The CDR3 length is 14 residues. The chain's CDR3 is CASSREVSQTEAFF. As DNA, the CDR3 is TGTGCCAGCAGCCGAGAGGTATCCCAGACTGAAGCTTTCTTT.

V and J are TRBV29-1 and TRBJ2-1; D might be TRBD2 (7 bases). The CDR3 runs to 16 residues. Germline assignment: CDR1 SQVTM and CDR2 ANQGSEA. Between the trimmed V and J ends, which lost 0 bases and 0 bases, there was a span of 12 bases. CDR3 residues: CSVEDGGGSSYNEQFF. The CDR3 coding sequence is TGCAGCGTTGAAGATGGGGGCGGGAGCTCCTACAATGAGCAGTTCTTC.

This sequence joins TRBV28 and TRBJ1-1; D uncertain. CDR1 is MDHEN, CDR2 SYDVKM, per germline. The V and J ends lost 6 bases and 1 base respectively, with 18 bases between them. The CDR3 contains 16 residues. In DNA, the CDR3 is TGTGCCAGCAGGATTATTGGAGCGGGCTCGAACACTGAAGCTTTCTTT. Its protein product is CASRIIGAGSNTEAFF.

Concerning this clone: Other DNA sequences in this sample translate to the same CDR3. The chain combines TRBV30 with TRBJ2-7; 7 bases align to TRBD1. Per the germline V gene, CDR1 is GTSNPN and CDR2 is SVGIG (reference sequence). The CDR3 spans 12 residues. The J segment lost 4 bases and the V segment lost 1 base, leaving 1 base of the junction unmatched. The chain's CDR3 is CAWSGQGYEQYF. CDR3 nucleotide sequence: TGTGCCTGGAGTGGACAGGGATACGAGCAGTACTTC.

The CDR3 DNA reads TGCGCCAGCAGTTCCGGGACGCCCCAGGAAAAACTGTTTTTT. It is translated as CASSSGTPQEKLFF. V is TRBV5-1 and J is TRBJ1-4; D may be TRBD1 (5 bases). V dropped 5 bases and J dropped 8 bases, with 16 bases sitting between them. The germline V gene has CDR1 SGHRS and CDR2 YFSETQ. CDR3 length: 14 amino acids.

J is TRBJ2-7 and V is TRBV9; D not resolved. This CDR3 is 15 amino acids long. Germline V gene data show CDR1 as SGDLS and CDR2 as YYNGEE. V lost 2 bases to trimming and J lost 3 bases, with 15 bases between them. This chain's CDR3 is CASSVAGDHRYEQYF. The DNA for the CDR3 is TGTGCCAGCAGCGTGGCCGGCGACCATCGCTACGAGCAGTACTTC.